A selection of T cell receptor beta chains follows, all from one sample in a study of blood T cells in healthy people across ages. TCRdb analysed the 5' RACE reads with MiXCR anew, one entry per CDR3 protein. The sample shows hundreds of thousands of distinct CDR3 sequences, 32% of them seen only once. The material sequenced was blood. These receptors were taken from a woman at least 80 years old in good health. CDR3s include the opening cysteine and the closing phenylalanine or tryptophan. The D gene is left open where the match is weak. A clone size is listed for some rows: how often the clone was seen (once, few, many), or a class if it is expanded.

D: TRBD1; size: few; J: TRBJ2-2; V: TRBV2; DNA: TGTGCCGAACAGGGGGACACCGGGGAGCTGTTTTTT; CDR3: CAEQGDTGELFF
D: .; size: many; J: TRBJ1-6; V: TRBV7-9; DNA: TGTGCCAGCAGCTTGGGGACGGAGAATTCACCCCTCCACTTT; CDR3: CASSLGTENSPLHF
D: TRBD2; size: many; J: TRBJ2-3; V: TRBV7-2; DNA: TGTGCCAGCAGCCCCTCACTCTCTAGCGGGGCCACAGATACGCAGTATTTT; CDR3: CASSPSLSSGATDTQYF
D: .; size: many; J: TRBJ2-6; V: TRBV3-1; DNA: TGTGCCAGCAGCCGACGGGGACCCAAGGGGCCAAGGGGGGCCAACGTCCTGACTTTC; CDR3: CASSRRGPKGPRGANVLTF
D: TRBD2; size: many; J: TRBJ2-7; V: TRBV29-1; DNA: TGCAGCGTGCGACTTGGCGGGGGTTACTACGAGCAGTACTTC; CDR3: CSVRLGGGYYEQYF
D: .; size: many; J: TRBJ1-2; V: TRBV5-6; DNA: TGTGCCAGCAGCTCCATGAGGGGGGTCTATGGCTACACCTTC; CDR3: CASSSMRGVYGYTF
D: .; size: many; J: TRBJ2-5; V: TRBV29-1; DNA: TGCAGCGTTGAAGGGGGGGAGACCCAGTACTTC; CDR3: CSVEGGETQYF
D: .; size: many; J: TRBJ2-1; V: TRBV19; DNA: TGTGCCAGCAGACACCTAGGGCAGGGGCCGGGCAATGAGCAGTTCTTC; CDR3: CASRHLGQGPGNEQFF
D: .; size: many; J: TRBJ2-1; V: TRBV28; DNA: TGTGCCAGCAGAATACTAAATGAGCAGTTCTTC; CDR3: CASRILNEQFF
D: .; size: many; J: TRBJ2-7; V: TRBV4-3; DNA: TGCGCCAGCAGCCAAGACGTCGCAGCCCCCTACGAGCAGTACTTC; CDR3: CASSQDVAAPYEQYF
D: .; size: many; J: TRBJ2-1; V: TRBV30; DNA: TGTGCCTGGAGTGTACGGAGTATAGGTAATGAGCAGTTCTTC; CDR3: CAWSVRSIGNEQFF
D: .; size: few; J: TRBJ1-5; V: TRBV2; DNA: TGTGCCAGCAGTGAAGCGACAGCCTTGGCGCCCCAGCATTTT; CDR3: CASSEATALAPQHF
D: .; size: .; J: TRBJ2-2; V: TRBV4-1; DNA: TGCGCCAGCAGCCAAGGATTGGAGGGGGGAAAGCTGTTTTTT; CDR3: CASSQGLEGGKLFF
D: .; size: many; J: TRBJ1-5; V: TRBV27; DNA: TGTGCCAGCAGTCCTCGCAGGGGTGACGGTCAGCCCCAGCATTTT; CDR3: CASSPRRGDGQPQHF
D: TRBD2; size: .; J: TRBJ2-1; V: TRBV5-1; DNA: TGCGCCAGCAGCTTGGGCTTCGGGACTACTTTCGACAATGAGCAGTTCTTC; CDR3: CASSLGFGTTFDNEQFF
D: .; size: .; J: TRBJ1-4; V: TRBV4-1; DNA: TGCGCCAGCAGCCAAGCATGGGGAGGTGAAAAACTGTTTTTT; CDR3: CASSQAWGGEKLFF
D: .; size: .; J: TRBJ1-6; V: TRBV29-1; DNA: TGCAGCGTTGAAAGGGGAAGGGGTTCACCCCTCCACTTT; CDR3: CSVERGRGSPLHF
D: .; size: .; J: TRBJ1-2; V: TRBV20-1; DNA: TGCAGTGCTAGAGATTATCGGGGGGCGGGCGGCTACACCTTC; CDR3: CSARDYRGAGGYTF
D: .; size: .; J: TRBJ2-3; V: TRBV12-3/TRBV12-4; DNA: TGTGCCAGCAGTTTAAGCGGACAGAGAACAGATATGCAGTATTTT; CDR3: CASSLSGQRTDMQYF
D: TRBD1; size: many; J: TRBJ2-1; V: TRBV5-1; DNA: TGCGCCAGCAGCTTGACGGGACAGAGCTCCTACAATGAGCAGTTCTTC; CDR3: CASSLTGQSSYNEQFF
D: .; size: many; J: TRBJ2-7; V: TRBV4-2; DNA: TGTGCCAGCAGCCAAGATCAAGGACAGACTAACTACGAGCAGTACTTC; CDR3: CASSQDQGQTNYEQYF
D: .; size: few; J: TRBJ2-1; V: TRBV7-2; DNA: TGTGCCAGCAGCTTTTACAGCAATGAGCAGTTCTTC; CDR3: CASSFYSNEQFF
D: .; size: .; J: TRBJ2-4; V: TRBV28; DNA: TGTGCCAGCAGTTTGGACTTGCCCGGACAGAAAAACATTCAGTACTTC; CDR3: CASSLDLPGQKNIQYF
D: .; size: .; J: TRBJ2-7; V: TRBV10-3; DNA: TGTGATGTCCCCTACGAGCAGTACTTC; CDR3: CDVPYEQYF
D: .; size: .; J: TRBJ2-1; V: TRBV5-1; DNA: TGCGCCAGCGGCTTCAGGGGAAGCTCCTGCAATGAGCAGTTCTTC; CDR3: CASGFRGSSCNEQFF
D: .; size: many; J: TRBJ2-7; V: TRBV4-2; DNA: TGTGCCAGCAGTGGAGGCCGCCTCTACGAGCAGTACTTC; CDR3: CASSGGRLYEQYF
D: .; size: .; J: TRBJ2-5; V: TRBV11-2; DNA: TGTGCCAGCAGCTTATGGAGACGAGAGACCCAGTACTTC; CDR3: CASSLWRRETQYF
D: .; size: many; J: TRBJ2-1; V: TRBV20-1; DNA: TGCAGTGCTAGAGATAGGGGCGGGTTAGGGTCCTACAATGAGCAGTTCTTC; CDR3: CSARDRGGLGSYNEQFF
D: TRBD1; size: many; J: TRBJ2-7; V: TRBV7-2; DNA: TGTGCCAGCATTCCCAACAGGGGCTACGAGCAGTACTTC; CDR3: CASIPNRGYEQYF
D: .; size: .; J: TRBJ1-4; V: TRBV18; DNA: TGTGCCAGCTCACCAAACAGGCGAAATGAAAAACTGTTTTTT; CDR3: CASSPNRRNEKLFF
D: .; size: .; J: TRBJ2-7; V: TRBV20-1; DNA: TGCAGTGCTAGAGATAGGGACAACATATACGAGCAGTACTTC; CDR3: CSARDRDNIYEQYF
D: TRBD2; size: many; J: TRBJ2-3; V: TRBV20-1; DNA: TGCAGTGCTACGAGGACTAGCGGGGGGGGTCAGAGGACGCAGTATTTT; CDR3: CSATRTSGGGQRTQYF
D: TRBD2; size: many; J: TRBJ2-3; V: TRBV5-1; DNA: TGCGCCAGCAGCCCCCGGGAGGGAACAGATACGCAGTATTTT; CDR3: CASSPREGTDTQYF
D: .; size: many; J: TRBJ1-6; V: TRBV5-1; DNA: TGCGCCAGCAGCAGGGATGGCGGATCACCCCTCCACTTT; CDR3: CASSRDGGSPLHF
D: .; size: few; J: TRBJ2-2; V: TRBV7-2; DNA: TGTGCCAGCAGCATTACAGGGAGGATCGACGGGGAGCTGTTTTTT; CDR3: CASSITGRIDGELFF
D: .; size: many; J: TRBJ2-5; V: TRBV20-1; DNA: TGCAGTGCAAGGGGCCAGGCCCTTGGGACCCAGTACTTC; CDR3: CSARGQALGTQYF
D: TRBD2; size: many; J: TRBJ2-3; V: TRBV20-1; DNA: TGCAGTGCTAGAGTGGGCAGCGGGGGATCTAGCACAGATACGCAGTATTTT; CDR3: CSARVGSGGSSTDTQYF
D: TRBD2; size: .; J: TRBJ2-7; V: TRBV12-3/TRBV12-4; DNA: TGCGCCAGCAGGCCCAGCGGGGGTAGGTACGAGCAGTACTTC; CDR3: CASRPSGGRYEQYF
D: .; size: .; J: TRBJ2-5; V: TRBV12-3/TRBV12-4; DNA: TGTGCCAGCAGTATTAGACAGCAAGAGACCCAGTACTTC; CDR3: CASSIRQQETQYF
D: .; size: .; J: TRBJ2-3; V: TRBV4-3; DNA: TGCGCCAGCAGCCAGAGGGGGCTGGCAGGGAGGGCAGATACGCAGTATTTT; CDR3: CASSQRGLAGRADTQYF
D: .; size: many; J: TRBJ2-3; V: TRBV21-1; DNA: TGTGCCAGGTTCCAGGGTCCCCTCACAGATACGCAGTATTTT; CDR3: CARFQGPLTDTQYF
D: .; size: .; J: TRBJ2-5; V: TRBV7-9; DNA: TGTGCCAGCAGCCCTGACGGGCCCCAAGAGACCCAGTACTTC; CDR3: CASSPDGPQETQYF
D: .; size: many; J: TRBJ2-1; V: TRBV20-1; DNA: TGCAGTGCTCTGGGCTATGAGCAGTTCTTC; CDR3: CSALGYEQFF
D: TRBD1; size: .; J: TRBJ1-1; V: TRBV7-2; DNA: TGTGCCAGCAGCTTAGACAGGGGTGAAGCTTTCTTT; CDR3: CASSLDRGEAFF
D: TRBD1; size: .; J: TRBJ2-2; V: TRBV24-1; DNA: TGTGCCACCAGTGATTCCCGACAGGGCCCGAACACCGGGGAGCTGTTTTTT; CDR3: CATSDSRQGPNTGELFF
D: .; size: .; J: TRBJ1-1; V: TRBV30; DNA: TGTGCCTGGAGTGTCAGGAAGAACACTGAAGCTTTCTTT; CDR3: CAWSVRKNTEAFF
D: .; size: many; J: TRBJ2-3; V: TRBV2; DNA: TGTGCCAGCACCCCGGACAGCCATAGCACAGATACGCAGTATTTT; CDR3: CASTPDSHSTDTQYF
D: .; size: .; J: TRBJ1-2; V: TRBV5-4; DNA: TGTGCCAGCAGCTTGGCCACGGAGGGCTACACCTTC; CDR3: CASSLATEGYTF
D: .; size: few; J: TRBJ1-5; V: TRBV19; DNA: TGTGCCAGTAGTACGGGGGCGGACAATCAGCCCCAGCATTTT; CDR3: CASSTGADNQPQHF
D: .; size: .; J: TRBJ1-5; V: TRBV7-9; DNA: TGTGCCAGCAGGCCCCACCGGGGACGCCGGATTGATCAGCCCCAGCATTTT; CDR3: CASRPHRGRRIDQPQHF
D: TRBD1; size: many; J: TRBJ1-6; V: TRBV7-9; DNA: TGTGCCAGCAGCTTGGACAGGTCTGATTCACCCCTCCACTTT; CDR3: CASSLDRSDSPLHF
D: TRBD2; size: .; J: TRBJ2-5; V: TRBV12-3/TRBV12-4; DNA: TGTGCCAGCAGTTTAGCGGGGTTAGCGGGGGGTGTTAACTCCTACGAGCGGTACTTC; CDR3: CASSLAGLAGGVNSYERYF
D: .; size: few; J: TRBJ1-6; V: TRBV5-1; DNA: TGCGCCAGCAGCCAAGTCCGGAGGGGTGAGGATAATTCACCCCTCCACTTT; CDR3: CASSQVRRGEDNSPLHF
D: TRBD1; size: many; J: TRBJ1-5; V: TRBV6-1; DNA: TGTGCCAGCAGTGACAGGGGGCTTCAGCCCCAGCATTTT; CDR3: CASSDRGLQPQHF
D: .; size: many; J: TRBJ1-4; V: TRBV5-1; DNA: TGCGCCAGCAGCCTGGAAGGTCGGTCGGGGGAAAAACTGTTTTTT; CDR3: CASSLEGRSGEKLFF
D: TRBD1; size: many; J: TRBJ2-7; V: TRBV24-1; DNA: TGTGCCTCTAGGACAGGGGATTATTCGTACGAGCAGTACTTC; CDR3: CASRTGDYSYEQYF
D: .; size: few; J: TRBJ2-4; V: TRBV5-1; DNA: TGCGCCAGCAGCTCTGTAGGGGGATTTGGCCAAAACATTCAGTACTTC; CDR3: CASSSVGGFGQNIQYF